These 9 T cell receptor beta chains share one sample of origin, sequenced in a study of blood T cell repertoires in COVID-19. Repertoires were generated with immunoSEQ multiplex PCR, while TCRdb's copy carries only in-frame clones and drops some. Of 410,000 or so clones in the sample, roughly 90% were seen once. Sequenced: peripheral blood. These receptors originate from a woman aged 40 to 49 with COVID-19, enrolled during active disease.

The V and J genes are TRBV28 and TRBJ1-2; D remains ambiguous. V was trimmed by 2 bases and J by 1 base, leaving 11 bases between them. CDR1 is MDHEN, CDR2 SYDVKM, per germline. This CDR3 comprises 15 residues. The CDR3 DNA reads as TGTGCCAGCAGTTTAGCGGGAGGGAATAACTATGGCTACACCTTC. This gives the protein CASSLAGGNNYGYTF.

This clone occurred once. The chain combines TRBV28 with TRBJ1-2, with 8 bases that match TRBD1. Germline loops: CDR1 MDHEN, CDR2 SYDVKM. The CDR3 has 15 amino acids. Trimming removed 2 bases from V and 8 bases from J; junction bases left unmatched: 10. CDR3 in DNA: TGTGCCAGCAGTTTACCCCTCAGGGGGCGAGGCGGCTACACCTTC. Amino acid sequence: CASSLPLRGRGGYTF.

This chain connects TRBV3-1 (or the pseudogene TRBV3-2) to TRBJ1-2; 7 bases agree with TRBD1. The V gene's germline CDR1 is LGHDT and CDR2 YNNKEL (reference sequence). The V and J ends lost 1 base and 4 bases, in that order; junction bases with no gene match: 9. This CDR3 is 16 amino acids long. The CDR3 here is CASSQASDRETYGYTF. The CDR3 coding sequence is TGTGCCAGCAGCCAAGCAAGTGACAGGGAAACCTATGGCTACACCTTC.

This sequence joins TRBV30 and TRBJ1-1, with 9 positions matching TRBD1. CDR1 and CDR2 (germline): GTSNPN, SVGIG (reference sequence). This CDR3 has 14 amino acids. V gave up 4 bases and J gave up 5 bases; unmatched junction bases: 8. The CDR3 region is CAWKRQGERTEAFF. The CDR3 bases are TGTGCCTGGAAAAGACAGGGGGAACGGACTGAAGCTTTCTTT. The full variable domain, in which reference TRBV30 and TRBJ1-1 provide the parts outside the CDR3, is SQTIHQWPATLVQPVGSPLSLECTVEGTSNPNLYWYRQAAGRGLQLLFYSVGIGQISSEVPQNLSASRPQDRQFILSSKKLLLSDSGFYLCAWKRQGERTEAFFGQGTRLTVV.

This clone has only one observation. The V call is TRBV30, the J call TRBJ2-2; TRBD1 aligns across 7 bases. There are 13 residues in the CDR3. From germline, CDR1 is GTSNPN and CDR2 SVGIG (reference sequence). J was trimmed by 6 bases and V by 2 bases; bases with no gene match: 3. The CDR3 spells CAWSLDRAGELFF. The CDR3 DNA reads TGTGCCTGGAGTCTTGACAGGGCCGGGGAGCTGTTTTTT. Complete variable domain (other parts from reference TRBV30 and TRBJ2-2): SQTIHQWPATLVQPVGSPLSLECTVEGTSNPNLYWYRQAAGRGLQLLFYSVGIGQISSEVPQNLSASRPQDRQFILSSKKLLLSDSGFYLCAWSLDRAGELFFGEGSRLTVL.

V and J are TRBV6-1 and TRBJ2-1, with D perhaps matching TRBD2 (6 bases). V lost 2 bases to trimming and J lost 6 bases, with 14 bases between them. The CDR3 spans 15 residues. Looked up from germline, CDR1 is MNHNS and CDR2 is SASEGT. In DNA form, the CDR3 reads TGTGCCAGCAGTGAATTTTTAGGGGAGGTCAATGAGCAGTTCTTC. It is translated as CASSEFLGEVNEQFF.

This chain uses TRBV3-1 (or the pseudogene TRBV3-2) with TRBJ2-5; tentatively, D is TRBD2 (6 bases). The germline V gene encodes CDR1 LGHDT and CDR2 YNNKEL (reference sequence). The CDR3 sequence is 13 residues long. The ends were cut back, 2 bases at V and 5 bases at J, with 9 bases in the middle. This chain's CDR3 is CASSQHAGETQYF. The CDR3 DNA reads as TGTGCCAGCAGCCAACACGCGGGGGAGACCCAGTACTTC.

The V and J genes are TRBV9 and TRBJ1-5, with 7 bases fitting TRBD1. With V trimmed by 4 bases and J by 4 bases, 2 bases remained unmatched. The CDR3 length is 13 residues. Germline values: CDR1 SGDLS, CDR2 YYNGEE. DNA for the CDR3: TGTGCCAGCAGCTACAGGGGAAATCAGCCCCAGCATTTT. Its protein product is CASSYRGNQPQHF. The full variable domain, with the rest looked up from reference TRBV9 and TRBJ1-5, is DSGVTQTPKHLITATGQRVTLRCSPRSGDLSVYWYQQSLDQGLQFLIQYYNGEERAKGNILERFSAQQFPDLHSELNLSSLELGDSALYFCASSYRGNQPQHFGDGTRLSIL.

The chain employs TRBV4-3 and TRBJ2-2; 8 positions agree with TRBD2. V dropped 1 base and J dropped 2; count of bases not matched to a gene: 3. The germline V gene has CDR1 LGHNA and CDR2 YSLEER. This CDR3 is 16 amino acids long. CDR3 amino acids: CASSQVAGPNTGELFF. The CDR3 DNA reads TGCGCCAGCAGCCAAGTAGCGGGGCCCAACACCGGGGAGCTGTTTTTT.